This T cell receptor beta chain was recorded in a study of T-cell reconstitution after alpha-beta-depleted transplantation in children. This CDR3 has 17 residues. The germline V gene has CDR1 SGHNT and CDR2 YYREEE (reference sequence). Trimming took 7 bases from V and 0 from J, leaving 20 bases between them. This clonotype was detected only a few times. For TCRbeta, the library was prepared with unique molecular identifiers. In TCRdb, the PCR reads were re-called with MiXCR into one record per CDR3 protein. In the table there are some 250,000 distinct CDR3 sequences, approximately 12% of which are singletons.

The sequence was obtained from a human donor who donated a stem cell graft to a child with acute lymphoblastic leukemia. The sequences come from PBMCs from the stem cell graft donor, collected from the stem cell graft. The chain employs TRBV5-4 and TRBJ2-1, with D tentatively TRBD2 (6 bases). The CDR3: CASAPLTATSSYNEQFF. The CDR3 bases are TGTGCCAGCGCCCCGCTAACGGCGACTAGCTCCTACAATGAGCAGTTCTTC.